This T cell receptor (beta chain) derives from a study of Tregs in tolerant kidney transplant recipients. Points from the study as a whole: Changing PCR primers prevented nucleotide comparison between some patients' samples. Tolerant patients' donor-specific Tregs expanded beyond overall Tregs, suggesting antigen-driven growth. Biological reproducibility was not directly addressed, but technical replication error appeared minimal.

On this clone itself: The antigen is undetermined.

Related graft donors supplied nonmyeloablative bone marrow transplants, and mixed chimerism was transient. Germline CDR1 and CDR2: MNHEY and SMNVEV (reference sequence). CDR3 length: 15 amino acids. The V gene end was trimmed by 4 bases and the J gene end by 6 bases; junction bases not matched to a gene: 8. TCRdb's copy holds only in-frame clones and misses some; the assay was immunoSEQ multiplex PCR. Of fewer than 55,000 clones in the sample, about nine tenths were seen once. V and J are TRBV27 and TRBJ2-3; TRBD1 matches 9 bases. The origin of this receptor is a human patient who received a combined kidney and bone marrow transplant. Some T cells may be transferred from the graft donor. The starting material was CD8+ T cells from blood (PBMCs), obtained 12 months after the transplant. The DNA of the CDR3 is TGTGCCAGCAGTTCCCGGGACAGGGCGGGGGATACGCAGTATTTT. It yields the protein CASSSRDRAGDTQYF.